This T cell receptor beta chain is drawn from a study of patients and donors after allogeneic stem cell transplantation (dated by TCRdb to about 2020). The library was produced with RT-PCR. The instrument was a NextSeq 550. The public reads were quality trimmed at Q25 with fastp and then assembled into clones with MiXCR by TCRdb, keeping productive beta chains. Records with the same CDR3 protein are collapsed into one entry carrying the most frequent genes and DNA. This sample has approximately 160,000 distinct CDR3 sequences in its table, and about 30% of those were observed once. The top ten clones comprise about 3.3% of the sample. Of note for this clonotype: It lacks a known antigen. Base qualities are not provided; no much larger clone lies one nucleotide away.

The V end loses 0 bases and the J end loses 2 bases, and a stretch of 8 bases separates them. The CDR3 has 14 amino acids, counting the end cysteine and phenylalanine. Solely the CDR3 DNA is kept, with 42 bases framed from the first base. The specimen was blood, either unsorted or a sorted T cell fraction (not recorded which). Recombination joined TRBV23-1 with TRBJ2-7; the D gene is possibly TRBD1 or TRBD2, each agreeing over 5 bases. TRBV23-1 is given ORF status, its function remaining uncertain. This sequence originates from a human donor who was either an allogeneic HSCT recipient or a stem cell or donor lymphocyte infusion donor (not recorded which). It is not recorded whose cells these are; they may come from a transplant donor. At the DNA level, the sequence is TGCGCCAGCAGTCAATCGAGAGGGGCCTACGAGCAGTACTTC. Its coded protein is CASSQSRGAYEQYF.